This TCR beta chain was observed in a study of human T cells and chemical hapten exposure. In the study overall: Patients received weekly diphenylcyclopropenone doses to the scalp throughout the approximately 24-week study. Patch testing was performed with 0.01% DPC on the upper back, with reading at 6 days. Among samples, TCR yields varied mainly because of small differences in pooled library volume.

Time point indicated: patch test 1, 2 weeks after DPC sensitization. Noted treatment: therapeutic diphenylcyclopropenone sensitization with weekly scalp DPC. Suited to DPC and affected by alopecia, the donors ranged from 18 to 70 years old. V lost 4 bases and J lost 7; bases outside the gene matches: 5. The CDR3 runs to 14 residues. The V gene's germline CDR1 is KGHSH and CDR2 LQKENI. TCRdb redid the calling of the RACE reads with MiXCR, one entry per CDR3 protein. The sample consists of tens of thousands of distinct CDR3 sequences, over 9% of them appearing once. This clonotype was sampled from a woman aged 45 to 65 with alopecia areata. Some clones in this sample may be carry-over from other donors' samples. This chain joins TRBV18 and TRBJ1-5; 9 nucleotides match TRBD1. The material sequenced was whole blood, taken in connection with sensitization to the hapten diphenylcyclopropenone (DPC). CDR3 amino acids: CASSQGQGRQPQHF. The CDR3 DNA is TGTGCCAGCTCACAGGGACAGGGAAGGCAGCCCCAGCATTTT.